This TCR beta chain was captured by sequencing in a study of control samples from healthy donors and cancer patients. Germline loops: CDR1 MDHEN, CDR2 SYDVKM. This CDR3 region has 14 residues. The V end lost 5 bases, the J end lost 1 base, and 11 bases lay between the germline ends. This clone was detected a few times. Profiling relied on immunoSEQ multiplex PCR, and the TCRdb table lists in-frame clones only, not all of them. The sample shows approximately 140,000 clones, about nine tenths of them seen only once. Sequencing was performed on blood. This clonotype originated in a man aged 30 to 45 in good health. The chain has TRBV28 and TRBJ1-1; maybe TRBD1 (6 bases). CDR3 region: CASSLVQGNTEAFF. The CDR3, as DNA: TGTGCCAGCAGTCTCGTACAGGGGAACACTGAAGCTTTCTTT.